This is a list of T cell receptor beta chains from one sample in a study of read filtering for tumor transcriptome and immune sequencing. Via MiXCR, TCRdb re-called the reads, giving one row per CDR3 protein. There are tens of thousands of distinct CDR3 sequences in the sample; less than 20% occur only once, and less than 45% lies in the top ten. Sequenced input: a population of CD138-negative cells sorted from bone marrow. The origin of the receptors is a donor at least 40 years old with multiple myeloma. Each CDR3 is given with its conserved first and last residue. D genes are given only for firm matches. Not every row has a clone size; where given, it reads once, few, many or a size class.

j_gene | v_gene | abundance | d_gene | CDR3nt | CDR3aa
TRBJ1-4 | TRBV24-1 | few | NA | TGTGCCACCTCAGCCGGGACCTCTTCCTTTGCTAATGAAAAACTGTTTTTT | CATSAGTSSFANEKLFF
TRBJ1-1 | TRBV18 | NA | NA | TGTACCATCTCACCGAGCGAGGAAGGGTCGAACACTGAAGCTTTCTTT | CTISPSEEGSNTEAFF
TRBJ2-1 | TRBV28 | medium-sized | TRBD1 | TGTGCCAGCAGTCTCCGGGACAGGAACAATGAGCAGTTCTTC | CASSLRDRNNEQFF
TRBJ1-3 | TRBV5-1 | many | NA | TGCGCCAGCAGCTTGGGGGAAAGTGGAAACACCATATATTTT | CASSLGESGNTIYF
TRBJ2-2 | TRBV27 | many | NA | TGTGCCAGCCGTTACGCCGGGACTTTCCCCACCGGGGAGCTGTTTTTT | CASRYAGTFPTGELFF
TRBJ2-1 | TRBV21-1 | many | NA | TGTGCCAGCAGCAAAGACCAGGGGTCGGGCAATGAGCAGTTCTTC | CASSKDQGSGNEQFF
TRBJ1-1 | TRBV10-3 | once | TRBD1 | TGTGCCATCAGTGTGACAGGGGGCCAGAACACTGAAGCTTTCTTT | CAISVTGGQNTEAFF
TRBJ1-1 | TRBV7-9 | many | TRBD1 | TGTGCCAGCAGGCAGACCGGGACAGTGAACACTGAAGCTTTCTTT | CASRQTGTVNTEAFF
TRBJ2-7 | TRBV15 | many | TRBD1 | TGTGCCACCAGCAATGACAGGGGGCTATACGAGCAGTACTTC | CATSNDRGLYEQYF
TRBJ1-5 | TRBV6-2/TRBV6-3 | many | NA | TGTGCCAGCACCTCCCAGGGTTGGAGCAATCAGCCCCAGCATTTT | CASTSQGWSNQPQHF
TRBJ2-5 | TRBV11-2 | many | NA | TGTGCCAGCAGCTTAGCATTTTCGGACCGGGAGACCCAGTACTTC | CASSLAFSDRETQYF
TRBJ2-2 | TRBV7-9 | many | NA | TGTGCCAGCAGCCTCTTCCCCAACACCGGGGAGCTGTTTTTT | CASSLFPNTGELFF
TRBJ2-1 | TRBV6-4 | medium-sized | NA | TGTGCCAGCAGTGATGGCAGGGGAGGCAATGAGCAGTTCTTC | CASSDGRGGNEQFF
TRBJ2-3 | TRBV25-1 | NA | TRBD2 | TGTGCCAGCAGTGAATTTCTAGCGGAATCCACAGATACGCAGTACTTT | CASSEFLAESTDTQYF
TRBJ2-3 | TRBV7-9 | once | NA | TGTGCCAGCAGCTTATCCGGCGGAGTGGCAGATACGCAGTATTTT | CASSLSGGVADTQYF
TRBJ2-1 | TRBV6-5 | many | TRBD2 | TGTGCCAGCAGTTACTCGTGGGCTAGCGGGAGTGATGAGCAGTTCTTC | CASSYSWASGSDEQFF
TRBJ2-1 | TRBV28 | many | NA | TGTGCCAGCAGACGGACGGAGTCCTACAATGAGCAGTTCTTC | CASRRTESYNEQFF
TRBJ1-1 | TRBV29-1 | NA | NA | TGCAGCGTTGAAGATAGAAGTGGTGGTGAAGCTTTCTTT | CSVEDRSGGEAFF
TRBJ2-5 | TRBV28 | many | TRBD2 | TGTGCCAGCAGTCTCCCTAGCGGGGCCGTTTGGGAGACCCAGTACTTC | CASSLPSGAVWETQYF
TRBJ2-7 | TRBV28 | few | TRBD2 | TGTGCCAGCAGTTGGGGGGGCTACGAGCAGTACTTC | CASSWGGYEQYF
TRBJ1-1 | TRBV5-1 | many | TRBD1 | TGCGCCAGCAGCTCCAAGACAGGGATGGGAAACACTGAAGCTTTCTTT | CASSSKTGMGNTEAFF
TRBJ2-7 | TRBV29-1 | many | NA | TGCAGCGTGTTAAAGACAGTTGCCTACGAGCAGTACTTC | CSVLKTVAYEQYF
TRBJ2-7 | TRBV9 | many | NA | TGTGCCAGCAGCGTAGAGGCGGGGGCATCCTACGAGCAGTACTTC | CASSVEAGASYEQYF
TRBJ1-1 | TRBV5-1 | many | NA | TGCGCCAGCAGCTTGGGTCGATGGGGACAGAACACTGAAGCTTTCTTT | CASSLGRWGQNTEAFF
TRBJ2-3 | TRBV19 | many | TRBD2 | TGTGCCAGTAGGGCGGGGGGCACAGATACGCAGTATTTT | CASRAGGTDTQYF
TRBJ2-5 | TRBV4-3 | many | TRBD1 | TGCGCCAGCAGCCAAGACGGACAGGGCTCGCAAGAGACCCAGTACTTC | CASSQDGQGSQETQYF
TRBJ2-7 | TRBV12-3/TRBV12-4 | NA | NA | TGTGCCAGCAGTTTGGCGGACCCCTACGAGCAGTACTTC | CASSLADPYEQYF
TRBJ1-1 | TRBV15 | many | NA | TGTGCCGCGGGAGATGGGGCCACTGAAGCTTTCTTT | CAAGDGATEAFF
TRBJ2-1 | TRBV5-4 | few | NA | TGTGCCAGCAGGACGACCGGGACGAACAATGAGCAGTTCTTC | CASRTTGTNNEQFF
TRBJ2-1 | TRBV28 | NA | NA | TGTGCCAGCAGCCCCCCGGGACTTCCACCAGGGGCTGAGCAGTTCTTC | CASSPPGLPPGAEQFF
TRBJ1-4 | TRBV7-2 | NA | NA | TGTGCCAGCAGCCGAGGGCACGAAAAACTGTTTTTT | CASSRGHEKLFF
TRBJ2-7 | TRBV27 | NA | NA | TGTGCCAGCAGTTTAGCACAGGGTGTATACGAGCAGTACTTC | CASSLAQGVYEQYF
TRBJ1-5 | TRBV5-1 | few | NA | TGCGCCAGCAGCCCGGGACTTCCAGGGAATCAGCCCCAGCATTTT | CASSPGLPGNQPQHF
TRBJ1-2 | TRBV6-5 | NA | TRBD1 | TGTGTCAGCAGTTACTCTGACAGGGGGCCTAACTATGGCTACACCTTC | CVSSYSDRGPNYGYTF
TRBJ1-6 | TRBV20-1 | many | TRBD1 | TGCAGTGCTCCCTCCGTGACAGGGGGCCTCGGTTCACCCCTCCACTTT | CSAPSVTGGLGSPLHF
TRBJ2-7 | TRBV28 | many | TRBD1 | TGTGCCAGCAGTTTATTAGGGACAGGGGACTACGAGCAGTACTTC | CASSLLGTGDYEQYF
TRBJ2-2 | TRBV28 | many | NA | TGTGCCAGCAGTCGGGACTGGAACACCGGGGAGCTGTTTTTT | CASSRDWNTGELFF
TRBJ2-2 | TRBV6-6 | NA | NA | TGTGCCAGCCGTTACTCCGGGACCGCGAACACCGGCGAGCTGTTTTTT | CASRYSGTANTGELFF
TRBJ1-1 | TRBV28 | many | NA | TGTGCCAGCATGATATCAACGAACACTGAAGCTTTCTTT | CASMISTNTEAFF
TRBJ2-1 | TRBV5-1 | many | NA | TGCGCCAGCAGCTTGGCCCGGACGAGACACAATGAGCAGTTCTTC | CASSLARTRHNEQFF
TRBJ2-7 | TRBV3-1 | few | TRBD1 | TGTGCCAGCAGCCCCTTGGACAGGGTTGGCAACGAGCAGTACTTC | CASSPLDRVGNEQYF
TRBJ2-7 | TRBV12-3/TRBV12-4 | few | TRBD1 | TGTGCCAGCACCCAGACAGGGGTGACCTACGAGCAGTACTTC | CASTQTGVTYEQYF
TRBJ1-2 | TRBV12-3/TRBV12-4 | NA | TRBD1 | TGTGCCAGCAGTTTAAGGGACAGGGCCTATGGCTACACCTTC | CASSLRDRAYGYTF
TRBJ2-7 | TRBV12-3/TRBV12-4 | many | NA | TGTGCCAGCAGTTCCCTAGGGTCCGAGCAGTACTTC | CASSSLGSEQYF
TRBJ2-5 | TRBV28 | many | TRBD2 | TGTGCCAGCTCGGGGGGGGCAGGGAACAAAGAGACCCAGTACTTC | CASSGGAGNKETQYF